This TCR beta chain was recovered during a study of CD8+ T cells in alopecia areata. General observations from the study: Among the top 100, expanded CD8+ clones, as well as scalp clonality, were significantly decreased by tofacitinib.

Isolated RNA was reverse transcribed into cDNA used as the sequencing template. Method: immunoSEQ multiplex PCR; TCRdb's copy keeps in-frame clones and lacks some. The profile covers roughly 220,000 clones, with approximately 38% appearing a single time and around 0.48% taken by the ten largest. Treatment given: oral pan-JAK inhibitor, 5-10 mg twice daily. Points on this clone: Its matching antigen is unknown.

The CDR3 has 17 residues. This clonotype originated in a human donor with alopecia areata. This chain connects TRBV1 to TRBJ2-5; the table calls TRBD2, which could not be checked here. TRBV1 is a pseudogene locus. The source was CD4+ T cells sorted from blood, collected between weeks 30 and 35, from a patient treated with tofacitinib. The CDR3 here is CTSSQTYSAGGPLTQYF. CDR3 coding DNA: TGCACCAGCAGCCAAACTTACTCAGCGGGAGGCCCTTTGACCCAGTACTTC.